The clone carrying this TCR beta chain was recorded at least ten times. Its antigen is not identified. Using RNA transcripts as the source, TCR beta CDR3 regions were amplified. HTBI primers were employed in a first-round RT-PCR of the TCR CDR3. TCRdb ran MiXCR on the multiplex PCR reads and lists one entry per CDR3 protein. The sample yields about 610,000 distinct CDR3 sequences, roughly 14% seen once. The source of the sample is a study of T cells in Graves' hyperthyroidism and ophthalmopathy. Study-wide results and limits: Ophthalmopathy, as predicted by the model, came a median 6.5 months after the prediction. Among thyroid clonotypes expanded above 0.001, most also appeared in blood.

Ophthalmopathy patients all had a Clinical Activity Score of at least 3, a NOSPECS grade of at least 4 and disease under 3 months old. The CDR3 extends over 13 amino acids. Trimming took 5 bases from V and 1 from J, leaving 8 bases between them. Germline V lookup: CDR1 SGHTA, CDR2 FQGNSA. Material for sequencing was blood. The rearrangement links TRBV7-2 to TRBJ1-1; D is unresolved. The receptor comes from a woman in her thirties or forties with Graves' ophthalmopathy. CDR3 DNA: TGTGCCAGCAGCACCTGGCAGAACACTGAAGCTTTCTTT. Its protein is CASSTWQNTEAFF. Full variable domain (remainder filled in from reference TRBV7-2 and TRBJ1-1): GAGVSQSPSNKVTEKGKDVELRCDPISGHTALYWYRQSLGQGLEFLIYFQGNSAPDKSGLPSDRFSAERTGGSVSTLTIQRTQQEDSAVYLCASSTWQNTEAFFGQGTRLTVV.